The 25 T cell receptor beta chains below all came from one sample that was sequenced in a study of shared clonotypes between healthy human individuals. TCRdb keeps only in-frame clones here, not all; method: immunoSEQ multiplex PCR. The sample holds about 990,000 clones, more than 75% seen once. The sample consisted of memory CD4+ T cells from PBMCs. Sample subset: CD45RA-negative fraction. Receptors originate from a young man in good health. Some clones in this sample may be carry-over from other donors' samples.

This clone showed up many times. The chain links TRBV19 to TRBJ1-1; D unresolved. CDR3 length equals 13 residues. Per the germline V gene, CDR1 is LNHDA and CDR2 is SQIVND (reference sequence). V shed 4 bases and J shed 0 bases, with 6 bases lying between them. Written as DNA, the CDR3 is TGTGCCAGTAGTAATGGGATGAACACTGAAGCTTTCTTT. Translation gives CASSNGMNTEAFF.

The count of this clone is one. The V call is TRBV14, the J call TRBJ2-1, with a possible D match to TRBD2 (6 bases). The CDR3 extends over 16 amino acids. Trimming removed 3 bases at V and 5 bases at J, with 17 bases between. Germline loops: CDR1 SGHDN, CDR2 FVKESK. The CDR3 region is CASSQGLYSNDNEQFF. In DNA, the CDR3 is TGTGCCAGCAGCCAGGGACTCTATAGTAATGACAATGAGCAGTTCTTC.

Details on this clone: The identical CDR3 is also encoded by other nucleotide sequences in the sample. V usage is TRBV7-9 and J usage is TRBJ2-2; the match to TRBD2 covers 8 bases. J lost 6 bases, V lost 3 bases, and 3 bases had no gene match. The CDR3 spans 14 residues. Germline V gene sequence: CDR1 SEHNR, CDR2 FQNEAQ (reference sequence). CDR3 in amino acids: CASSFGLAAGELFF. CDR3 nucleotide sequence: TGTGCCAGCAGCTTCGGACTAGCAGCCGGGGAGCTGTTTTTT.

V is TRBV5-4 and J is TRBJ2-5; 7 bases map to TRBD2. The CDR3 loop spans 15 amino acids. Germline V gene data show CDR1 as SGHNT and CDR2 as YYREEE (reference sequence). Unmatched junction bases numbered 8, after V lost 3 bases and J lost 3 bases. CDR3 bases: TGTGCCAGCAGCTCCTCGGGTGGGAGGGAAGAGACCCAGTACTTC. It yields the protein CASSSSGGREETQYF. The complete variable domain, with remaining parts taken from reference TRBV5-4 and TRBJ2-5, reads ETGVTQSPTHLIKTRGQQVTLRCSSQSGHNTVSWYQQALGQGPQFIFQYYREEENGRGNFPPRFSGLQFPNYSSELNVNALELDDSALYLCASSSSGGREETQYFGPGTRLLVL.

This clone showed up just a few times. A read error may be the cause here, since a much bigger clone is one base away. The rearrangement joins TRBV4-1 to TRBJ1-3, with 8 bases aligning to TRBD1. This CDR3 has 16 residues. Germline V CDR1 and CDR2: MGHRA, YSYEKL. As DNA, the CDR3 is TGCGCCAGCAGCCTCCGGACAGGGAGTAACACCGGGGAGCCGTTTTTT. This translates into CASSLRTGSNTGEPFF.

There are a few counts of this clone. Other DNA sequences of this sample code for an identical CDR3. CDR3 coding DNA: TGTGCCAGCAGCTTCGGGAGCAATCAGCCCCAGCATTTT. Translating gives CASSFGSNQPQHF. V is TRBV7-2 and J is TRBJ1-5; D unclear. Germline V CDR1 and CDR2: SGHTA, FQGNSA. This CDR3 has 13 residues. The ends were cut back, 3 bases at V and 1 base at J, with 4 bases in the middle.

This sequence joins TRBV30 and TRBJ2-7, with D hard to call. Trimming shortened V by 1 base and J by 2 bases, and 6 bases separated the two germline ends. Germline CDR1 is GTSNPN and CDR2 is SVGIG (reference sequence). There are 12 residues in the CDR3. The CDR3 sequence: CAWSEYAYEQYF. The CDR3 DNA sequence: TGTGCCTGGAGTGAGTACGCCTACGAGCAGTACTTC. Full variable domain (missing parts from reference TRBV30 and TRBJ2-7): SQTIHQWPATLVQPVGSPLSLECTVEGTSNPNLYWYRQAAGRGLQLLFYSVGIGQISSEVPQNLSASRPQDRQFILSSKKLLLSDSGFYLCAWSEYAYEQYFGPGTRLTVT.

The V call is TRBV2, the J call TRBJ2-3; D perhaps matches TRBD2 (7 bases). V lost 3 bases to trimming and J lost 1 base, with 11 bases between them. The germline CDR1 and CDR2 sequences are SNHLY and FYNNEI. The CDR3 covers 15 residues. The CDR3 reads CASSEGAGGTDTQYF. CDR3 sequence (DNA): TGTGCCAGCAGTGAGGGGGCGGGAGGCACAGATACGCAGTATTTT.

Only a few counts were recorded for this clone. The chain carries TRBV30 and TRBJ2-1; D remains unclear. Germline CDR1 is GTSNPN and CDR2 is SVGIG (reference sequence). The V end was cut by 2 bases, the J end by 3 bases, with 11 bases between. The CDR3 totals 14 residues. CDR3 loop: CAWSFATLYNEQFF. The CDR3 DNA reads TGTGCCTGGAGTTTTGCCACCCTCTACAATGAGCAGTTCTTC.

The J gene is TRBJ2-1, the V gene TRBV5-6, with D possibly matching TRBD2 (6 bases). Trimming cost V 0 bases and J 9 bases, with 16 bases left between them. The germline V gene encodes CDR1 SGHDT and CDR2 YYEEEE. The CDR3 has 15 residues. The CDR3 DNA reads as TGTGCCAGCAGCTTGGGTTTATCGGGAGCGGCTGAGCAGTTCTTC. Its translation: CASSLGLSGAAEQFF.

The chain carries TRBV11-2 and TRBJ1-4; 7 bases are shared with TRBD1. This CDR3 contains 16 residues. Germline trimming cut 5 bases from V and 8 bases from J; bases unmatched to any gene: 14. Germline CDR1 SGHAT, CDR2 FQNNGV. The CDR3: CASSRLKGPGGEKLFF. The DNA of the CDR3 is TGTGCCAGCAGCCGTTTGAAGGGACCAGGGGGGGAAAAACTGTTTTTT.

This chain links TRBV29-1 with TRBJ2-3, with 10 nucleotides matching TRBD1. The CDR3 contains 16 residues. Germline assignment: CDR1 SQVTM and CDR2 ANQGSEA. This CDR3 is CTGVDGDRGPTDTQYF. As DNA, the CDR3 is TGCACCGGTGTTGACGGGGACAGGGGACCCACAGATACGCAGTATTTT.

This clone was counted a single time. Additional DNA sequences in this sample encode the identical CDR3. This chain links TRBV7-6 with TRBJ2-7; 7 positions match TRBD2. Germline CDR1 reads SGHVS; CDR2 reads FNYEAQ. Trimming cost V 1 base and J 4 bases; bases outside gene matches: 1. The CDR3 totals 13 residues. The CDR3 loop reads CASSLGGGYEQYF. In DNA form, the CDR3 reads TGTGCCAGCAGCTTAGGGGGGGGGTACGAGCAGTACTTC.

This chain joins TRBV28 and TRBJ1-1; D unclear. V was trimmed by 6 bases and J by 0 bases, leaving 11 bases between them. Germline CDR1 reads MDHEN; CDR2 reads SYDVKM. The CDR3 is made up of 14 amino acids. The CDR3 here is CASRTGSLNTEAFF. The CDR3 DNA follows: TGTGCCAGCAGAACGGGGTCGTTGAACACTGAAGCTTTCTTT. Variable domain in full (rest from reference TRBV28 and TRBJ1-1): DVKVTQSSRYLVKRTGEKVFLECVQDMDHENMFWYRQDPGLGLRLIYFSYDVKMKEKGDIPEGYSVSREKKERFSLILESASTNQTSMYLCASRTGSLNTEAFFGQGTRLTVV.

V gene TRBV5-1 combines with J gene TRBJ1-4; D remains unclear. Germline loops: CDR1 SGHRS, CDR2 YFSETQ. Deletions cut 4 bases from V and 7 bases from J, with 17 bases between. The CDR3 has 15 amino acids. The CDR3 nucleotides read TGCGCCAGCAGCCCGGGTGGGCTTTCGGCTGAAAAACTGTTTTTT. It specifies CASSPGGLSAEKLFF.

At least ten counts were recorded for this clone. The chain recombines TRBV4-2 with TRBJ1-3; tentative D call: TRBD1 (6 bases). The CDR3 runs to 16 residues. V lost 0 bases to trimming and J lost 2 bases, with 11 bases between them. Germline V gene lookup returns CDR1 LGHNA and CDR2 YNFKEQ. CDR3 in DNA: TGTGCCAGCAGCCAAGATTTCGGGGGCCCTGGAAACACCATATATTTT. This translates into CASSQDFGGPGNTIYF.

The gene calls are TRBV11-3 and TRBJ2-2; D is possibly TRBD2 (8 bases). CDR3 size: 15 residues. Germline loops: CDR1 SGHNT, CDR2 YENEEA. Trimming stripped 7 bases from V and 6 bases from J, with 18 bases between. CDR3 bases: TGTGCCAGCAACTCGGGAGGGACAGTCCCCGGGGAGCTGTTTTTT. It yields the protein CASNSGGTVPGELFF. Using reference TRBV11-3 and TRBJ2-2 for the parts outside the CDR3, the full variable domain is EAGVVQSPRYKIIEKKQPVAFWCNPISGHNTLYWYLQNLGQGPELLIRYENEEAVDDSQLPKDRFSAERLKGVDSTLKIQPAELGDSAVYLCASNSGGTVPGELFFGEGSRLTVL.

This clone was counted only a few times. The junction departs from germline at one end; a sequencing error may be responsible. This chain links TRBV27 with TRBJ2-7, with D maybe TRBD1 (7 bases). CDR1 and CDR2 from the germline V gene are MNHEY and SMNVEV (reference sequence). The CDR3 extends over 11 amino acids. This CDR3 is CASSRPGGLTF. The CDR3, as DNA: TGTGCCAGCAGTAGACCAGGGGGGTTGACCTTC.

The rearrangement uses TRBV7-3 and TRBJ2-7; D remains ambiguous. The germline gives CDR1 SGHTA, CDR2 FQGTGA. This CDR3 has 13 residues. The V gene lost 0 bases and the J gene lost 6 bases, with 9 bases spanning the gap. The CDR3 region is CASSLTRWGEQYF. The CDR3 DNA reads TGTGCCAGCAGCTTAACGAGATGGGGCGAGCAGTACTTC.

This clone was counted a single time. In nucleotides, the CDR3 is TGTGCCAGCAGCCAACACTACGAGCAGTACTTC. Translating it yields CASSQHYEQYF. The J gene is TRBJ2-5, the V gene TRBV14; no firm D call. Matching the DNA end better, TRBJ2-7 makes the J call doubtful. Germline V CDR1 and CDR2: SGHDN, FVKESK. CDR3 size: 11 residues.

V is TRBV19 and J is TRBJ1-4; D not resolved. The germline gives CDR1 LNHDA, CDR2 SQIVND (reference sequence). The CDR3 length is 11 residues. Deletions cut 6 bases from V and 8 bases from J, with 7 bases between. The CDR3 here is CASRVQEKLFF. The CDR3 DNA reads TGTGCCAGTAGGGTACAAGAAAAACTGTTTTTT.

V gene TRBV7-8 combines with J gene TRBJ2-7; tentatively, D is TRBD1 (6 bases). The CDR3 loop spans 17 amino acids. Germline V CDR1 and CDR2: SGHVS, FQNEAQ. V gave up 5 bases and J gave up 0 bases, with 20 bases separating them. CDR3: CASSLGPRGTLSYEQYF. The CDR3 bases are TGTGCCAGCAGCCTCGGGCCCAGGGGAACCCTCTCCTACGAGCAGTACTTC. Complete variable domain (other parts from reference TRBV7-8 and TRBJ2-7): GAGVSQSPRYKVAKRGQDVALRCDPISGHVSLFWYQQALGQGPEFLTYFQNEAQLDKSGLPSDRFFAERPEGSVSTLKIQRTQQEDSAVYLCASSLGPRGTLSYEQYFGPGTRLTVT.

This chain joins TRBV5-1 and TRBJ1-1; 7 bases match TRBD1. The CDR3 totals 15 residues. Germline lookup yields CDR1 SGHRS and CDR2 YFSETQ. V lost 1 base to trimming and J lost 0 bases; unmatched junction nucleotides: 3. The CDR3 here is CASSLTDRLNTEAFF. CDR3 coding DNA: TGCGCCAGCAGCTTGACGGACAGGTTGAACACTGAAGCTTTCTTT. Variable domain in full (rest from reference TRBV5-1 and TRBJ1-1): KAGVTQTPRYLIKTRGQQVTLSCSPISGHRSVSWYQQTPGQGLQFLFEYFSETQRNKGNFPGRFSGRQFSNSRSEMNVSTLELGDSALYLCASSLTDRLNTEAFFGQGTRLTVV.

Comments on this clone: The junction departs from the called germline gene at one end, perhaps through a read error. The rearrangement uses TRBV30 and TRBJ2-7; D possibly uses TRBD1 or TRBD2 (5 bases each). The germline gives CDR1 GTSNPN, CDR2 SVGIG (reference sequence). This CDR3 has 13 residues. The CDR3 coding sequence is TGTGCCTGGAGTGTAGAAGGGACGACTGAGCAGCACTTC. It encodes CAWSVEGTTEQHF.

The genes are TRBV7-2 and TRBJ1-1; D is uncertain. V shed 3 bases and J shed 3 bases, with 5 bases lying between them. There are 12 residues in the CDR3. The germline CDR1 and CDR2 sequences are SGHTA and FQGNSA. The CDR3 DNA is TGTGCCAGCAGCTTCATGTACACTGAAGCTTTCTTT. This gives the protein CASSFMYTEAFF.